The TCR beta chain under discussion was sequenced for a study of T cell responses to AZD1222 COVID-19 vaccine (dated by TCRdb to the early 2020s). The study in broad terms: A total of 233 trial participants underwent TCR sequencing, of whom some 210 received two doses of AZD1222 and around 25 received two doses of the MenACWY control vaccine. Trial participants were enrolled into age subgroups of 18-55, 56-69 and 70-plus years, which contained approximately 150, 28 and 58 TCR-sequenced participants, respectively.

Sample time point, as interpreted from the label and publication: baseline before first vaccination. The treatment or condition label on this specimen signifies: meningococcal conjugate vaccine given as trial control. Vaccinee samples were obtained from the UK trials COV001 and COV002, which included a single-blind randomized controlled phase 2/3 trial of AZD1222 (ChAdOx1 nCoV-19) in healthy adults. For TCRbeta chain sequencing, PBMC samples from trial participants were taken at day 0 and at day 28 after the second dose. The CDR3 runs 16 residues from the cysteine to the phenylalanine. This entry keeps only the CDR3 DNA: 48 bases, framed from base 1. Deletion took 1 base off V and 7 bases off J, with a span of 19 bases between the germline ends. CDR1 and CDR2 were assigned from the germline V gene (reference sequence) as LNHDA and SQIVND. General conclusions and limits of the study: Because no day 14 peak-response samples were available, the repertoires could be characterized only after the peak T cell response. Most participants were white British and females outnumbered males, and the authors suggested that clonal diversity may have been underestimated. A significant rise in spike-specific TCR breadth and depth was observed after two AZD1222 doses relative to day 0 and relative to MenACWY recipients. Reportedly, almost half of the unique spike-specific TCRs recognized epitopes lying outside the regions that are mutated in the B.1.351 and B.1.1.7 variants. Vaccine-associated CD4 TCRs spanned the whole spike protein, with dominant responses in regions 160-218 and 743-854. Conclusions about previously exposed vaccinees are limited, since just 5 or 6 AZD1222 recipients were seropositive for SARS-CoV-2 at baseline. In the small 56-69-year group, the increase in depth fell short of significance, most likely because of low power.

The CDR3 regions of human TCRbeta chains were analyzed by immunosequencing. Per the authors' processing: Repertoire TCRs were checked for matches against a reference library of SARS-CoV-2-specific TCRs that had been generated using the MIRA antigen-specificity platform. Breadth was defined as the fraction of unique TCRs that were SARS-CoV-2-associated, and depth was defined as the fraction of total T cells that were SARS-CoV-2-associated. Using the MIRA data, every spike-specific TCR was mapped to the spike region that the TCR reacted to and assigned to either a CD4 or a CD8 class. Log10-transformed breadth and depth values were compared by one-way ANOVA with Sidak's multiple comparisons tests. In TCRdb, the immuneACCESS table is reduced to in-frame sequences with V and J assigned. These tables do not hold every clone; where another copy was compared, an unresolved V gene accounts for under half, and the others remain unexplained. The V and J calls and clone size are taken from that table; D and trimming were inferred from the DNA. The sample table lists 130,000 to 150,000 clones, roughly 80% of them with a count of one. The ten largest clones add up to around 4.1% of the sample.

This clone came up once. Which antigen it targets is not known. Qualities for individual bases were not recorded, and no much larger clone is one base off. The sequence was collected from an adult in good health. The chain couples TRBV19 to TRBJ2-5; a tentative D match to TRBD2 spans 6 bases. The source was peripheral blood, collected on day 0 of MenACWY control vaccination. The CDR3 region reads CASSIGGTYVSGTQYF. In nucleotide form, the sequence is TGTGCCAGTAGTATAGGCGGGACTTACGTCTCTGGGACCCAGTACTTC.